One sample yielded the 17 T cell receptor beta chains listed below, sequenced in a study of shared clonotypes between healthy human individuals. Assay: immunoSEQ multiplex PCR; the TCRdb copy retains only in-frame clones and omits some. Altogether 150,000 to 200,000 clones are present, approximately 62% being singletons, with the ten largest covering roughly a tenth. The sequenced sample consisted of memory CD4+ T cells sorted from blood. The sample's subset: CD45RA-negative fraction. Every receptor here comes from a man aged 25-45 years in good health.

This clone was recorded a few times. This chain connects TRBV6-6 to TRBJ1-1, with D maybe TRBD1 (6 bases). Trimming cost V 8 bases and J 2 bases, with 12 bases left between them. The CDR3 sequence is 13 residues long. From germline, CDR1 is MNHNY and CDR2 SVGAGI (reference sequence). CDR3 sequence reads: CASLTGTNTEAFF. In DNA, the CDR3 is TGTGCCAGCCTGACCGGGACAAACACTGAAGCTTTCTTT.

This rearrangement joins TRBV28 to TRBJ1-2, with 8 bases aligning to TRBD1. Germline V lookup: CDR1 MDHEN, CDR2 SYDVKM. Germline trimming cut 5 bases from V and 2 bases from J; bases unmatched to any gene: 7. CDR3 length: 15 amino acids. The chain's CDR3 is CASSKAGGLNYGYTF. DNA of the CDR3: TGTGCCAGCAGTAAAGCAGGGGGCCTAAACTATGGCTACACCTTC.

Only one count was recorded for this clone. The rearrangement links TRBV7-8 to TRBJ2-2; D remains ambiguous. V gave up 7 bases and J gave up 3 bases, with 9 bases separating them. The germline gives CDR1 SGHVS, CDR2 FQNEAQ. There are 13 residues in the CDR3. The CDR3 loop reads CASTITDTGELFF. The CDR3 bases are TGTGCCAGCACAATAACTGACACCGGGGAGCTGTTTTTT.

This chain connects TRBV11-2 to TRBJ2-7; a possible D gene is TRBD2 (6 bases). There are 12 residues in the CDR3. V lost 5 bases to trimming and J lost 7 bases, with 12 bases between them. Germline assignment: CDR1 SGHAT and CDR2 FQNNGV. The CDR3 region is CASSPDRGEQYF. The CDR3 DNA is TGTGCCAGCAGCCCCGATCGGGGGGAGCAGTACTTC.

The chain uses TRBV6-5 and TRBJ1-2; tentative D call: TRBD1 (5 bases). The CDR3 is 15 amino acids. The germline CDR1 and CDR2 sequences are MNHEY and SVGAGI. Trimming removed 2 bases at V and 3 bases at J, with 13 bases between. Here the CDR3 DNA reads TGTGCCAGCAGTTACGGGAGGGACGCCCACTATGGCTACACCTTC. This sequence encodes CASSYGRDAHYGYTF.

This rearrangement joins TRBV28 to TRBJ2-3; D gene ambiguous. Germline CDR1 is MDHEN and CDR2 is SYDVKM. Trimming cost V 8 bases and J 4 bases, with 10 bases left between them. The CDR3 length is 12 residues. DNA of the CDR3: TGTGCCAGCCTGGAAGGTCCAGATACGCAGTATTTT. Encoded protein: CASLEGPDTQYF. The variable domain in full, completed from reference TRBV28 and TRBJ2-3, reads DVKVTQSSRYLVKRTGEKVFLECVQDMDHENMFWYRQDPGLGLRLIYFSYDVKMKEKGDIPEGYSVSREKKERFSLILESASTNQTSMYLCASLEGPDTQYFGPGTRLTVL.

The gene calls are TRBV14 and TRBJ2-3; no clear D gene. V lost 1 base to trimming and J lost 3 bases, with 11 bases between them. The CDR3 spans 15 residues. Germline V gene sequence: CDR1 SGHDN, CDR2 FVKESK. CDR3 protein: CASSQGFGRTDTQYF. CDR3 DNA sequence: TGTGCCAGCAGCCAAGGCTTCGGCAGGACAGATACGCAGTATTTT.

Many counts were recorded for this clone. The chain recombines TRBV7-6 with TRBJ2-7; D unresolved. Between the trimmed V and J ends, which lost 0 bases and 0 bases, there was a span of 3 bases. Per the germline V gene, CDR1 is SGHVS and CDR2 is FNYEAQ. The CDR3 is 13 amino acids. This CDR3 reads CASSLAASYEQYF. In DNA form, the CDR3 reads TGTGCCAGCAGCTTAGCCGCCTCCTACGAGCAGTACTTC.

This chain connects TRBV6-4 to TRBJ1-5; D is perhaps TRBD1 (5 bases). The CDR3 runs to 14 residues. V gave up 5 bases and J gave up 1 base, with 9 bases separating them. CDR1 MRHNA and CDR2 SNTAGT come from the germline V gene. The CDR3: CASSLGGSNQPQHF. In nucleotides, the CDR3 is TGTGCCAGCAGTCTGGGGGGAAGCAATCAGCCCCAGCATTTT.

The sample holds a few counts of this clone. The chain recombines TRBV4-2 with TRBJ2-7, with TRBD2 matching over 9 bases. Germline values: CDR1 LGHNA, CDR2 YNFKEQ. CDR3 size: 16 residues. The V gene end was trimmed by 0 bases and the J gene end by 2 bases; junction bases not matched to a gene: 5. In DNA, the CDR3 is TGTGCCAGCAGCCAAGATATACCTAGCGGGACCTACGAGCAGTACTTC. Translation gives CASSQDIPSGTYEQYF.

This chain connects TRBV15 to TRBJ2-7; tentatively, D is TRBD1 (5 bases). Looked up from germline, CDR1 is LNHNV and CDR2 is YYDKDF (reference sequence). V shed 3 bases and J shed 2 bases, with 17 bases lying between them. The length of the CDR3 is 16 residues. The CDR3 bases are TGTGCCACCAGCAGTCCCACAGGACCCAACACCTACGAGCAGTACTTC. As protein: CATSSPTGPNTYEQYF.

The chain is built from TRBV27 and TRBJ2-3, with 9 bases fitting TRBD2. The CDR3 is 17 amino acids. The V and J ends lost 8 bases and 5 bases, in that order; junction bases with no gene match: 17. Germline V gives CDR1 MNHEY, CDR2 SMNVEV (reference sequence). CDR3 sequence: CASSPLYLAGGKDTQYF. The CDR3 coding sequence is TGTGCCAGCTCCCCCCTCTACCTCGCGGGAGGGAAAGATACGCAGTATTTT.

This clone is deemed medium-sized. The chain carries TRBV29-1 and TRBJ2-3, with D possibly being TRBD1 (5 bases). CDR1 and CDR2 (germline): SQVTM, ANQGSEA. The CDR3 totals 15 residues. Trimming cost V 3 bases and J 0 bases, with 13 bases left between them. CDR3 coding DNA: TGCAGCGTTGATGGACAAGGGCTCAGCACAGATACGCAGTATTTT. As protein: CSVDGQGLSTDTQYF.

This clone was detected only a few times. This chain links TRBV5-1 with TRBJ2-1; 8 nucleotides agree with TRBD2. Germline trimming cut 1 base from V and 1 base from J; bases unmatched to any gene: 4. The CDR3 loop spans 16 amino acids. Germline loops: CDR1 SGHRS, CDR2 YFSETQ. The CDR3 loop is CASSLTSGASYNEQFF. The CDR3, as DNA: TGCGCCAGCAGCTTGACTAGCGGAGCTTCCTACAATGAGCAGTTCTTC. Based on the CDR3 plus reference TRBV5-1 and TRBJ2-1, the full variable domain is KAGVTQTPRYLIKTRGQQVTLSCSPISGHRSVSWYQQTPGQGLQFLFEYFSETQRNKGNFPGRFSGRQFSNSRSEMNVSTLELGDSALYLCASSLTSGASYNEQFFGPGTRLTVL.

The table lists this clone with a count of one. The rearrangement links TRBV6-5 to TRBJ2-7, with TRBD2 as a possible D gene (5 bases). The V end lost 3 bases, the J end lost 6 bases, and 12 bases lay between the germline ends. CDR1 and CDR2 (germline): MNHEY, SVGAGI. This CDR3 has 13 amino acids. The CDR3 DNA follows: TGTGCCAGCAGTTATAATCGGGATGGCGAGCAGTACTTC. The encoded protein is CASSYNRDGEQYF.

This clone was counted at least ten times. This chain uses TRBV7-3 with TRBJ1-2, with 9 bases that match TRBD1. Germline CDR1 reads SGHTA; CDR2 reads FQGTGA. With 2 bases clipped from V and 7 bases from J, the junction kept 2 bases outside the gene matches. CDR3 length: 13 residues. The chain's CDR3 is CASSLGTGSGYTF. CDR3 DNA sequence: TGTGCCAGCAGCTTAGGGACAGGGAGTGGCTACACCTTC.

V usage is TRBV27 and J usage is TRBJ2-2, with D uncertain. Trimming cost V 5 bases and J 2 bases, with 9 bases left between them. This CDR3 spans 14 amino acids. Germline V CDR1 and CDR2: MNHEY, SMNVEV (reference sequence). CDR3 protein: CASSLSVNTGELFF. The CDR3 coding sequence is TGTGCCAGCAGTCTCAGTGTTAACACCGGGGAGCTGTTTTTT.